This T cell receptor (beta chain) was identified during a study of cytomegalovirus exposure and HLA in healthy donors. With 60 Vbeta and 13 Jbeta primers, the PCR was carried out. This table comes from immunoSEQ multiplex PCR, and its TCRdb copy is limited to in-frame clones, with some not included. This sample has about 93,000 clones; approximately 69% occur once, and the top ten carry roughly 5.5%. This clonotype was sampled from a boy aged 10-17 years in good health and CMV-seropositive. The specimen was PBMCs.

Here the CDR3 reads CSVEGEARGAYEQYF. The CDR3, as DNA: TGCAGCGTTGAGGGAGAGGCCAGGGGAGCCTACGAGCAGTACTTC. This sequence joins TRBV29-1 and TRBJ2-7; D possibly corresponds to TRBD1 (6 bases). Germline V gene sequence: CDR1 SQVTM, CDR2 ANQGSEA. The CDR3 loop spans 15 amino acids. V shed 3 bases and J shed 2 bases, with 17 bases lying between them.